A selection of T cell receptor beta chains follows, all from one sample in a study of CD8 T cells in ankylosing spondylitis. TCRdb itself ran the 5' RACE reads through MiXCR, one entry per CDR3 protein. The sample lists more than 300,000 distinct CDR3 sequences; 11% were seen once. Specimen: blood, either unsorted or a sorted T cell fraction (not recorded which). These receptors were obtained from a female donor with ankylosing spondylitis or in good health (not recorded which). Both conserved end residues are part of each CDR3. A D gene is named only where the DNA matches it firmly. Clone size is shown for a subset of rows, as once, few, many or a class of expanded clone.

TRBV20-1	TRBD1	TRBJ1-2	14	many	CSPTDNRGFDGYTF	TGCAGTCCTACCGATAACAGGGGATTCGATGGCTACACCTTC
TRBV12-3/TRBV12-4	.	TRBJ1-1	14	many	CASSLTAPNTEAFF	TGTGCCAGCAGTCTCACAGCCCCGAACACTGAAGCTTTCTTT
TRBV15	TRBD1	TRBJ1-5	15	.	CATSSTGGARQPQHF	TGTGCCACCAGCAGTACAGGGGGCGCAAGGCAGCCCCAGCATTTT
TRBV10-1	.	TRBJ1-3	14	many	CASSLGISGNTIYF	TGCGCCAGCAGTTTGGGAATCTCTGGAAACACCATATATTTT
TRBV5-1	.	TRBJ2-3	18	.	CASSLSGRAPGAADTQYF	TGCGCCAGCAGCTTGTCGGGTAGAGCGCCGGGGGCCGCAGATACGCAGTATTTT
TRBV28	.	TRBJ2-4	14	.	CASSLWEQGGFQYF	TGTGCCAGCAGTTTATGGGAACAGGGAGGGTTTCAGTACTTC
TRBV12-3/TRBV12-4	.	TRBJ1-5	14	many	CASSLSGGYQPQHF	TGTGCCAGCAGTTTATCGGGGGGATATCAGCCCCAGCATTTT
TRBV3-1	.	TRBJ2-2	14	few	CASSQGRITGELFF	TGTGCCAGCAGCCAGGGGCGAATCACCGGGGAGCTGTTTTTT
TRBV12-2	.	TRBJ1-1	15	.	CASRLAQGQSTEAFF	TGTGCAAGTCGCTTAGCCCAGGGACAGTCGACTGAAGCTTTCTTT
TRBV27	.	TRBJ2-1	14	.	CTSSFHDRYNEQFF	TGCACCAGCAGTTTCCACGACAGATACAATGAGCAGTTCTTC
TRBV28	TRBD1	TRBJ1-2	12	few	CATQGGRRGYTF	TGTGCCACCCAGGGGGGGCGCCGGGGCTACACCTTC
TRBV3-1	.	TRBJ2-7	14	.	CASSQRGRSYEQYF	TGTGCCAGCAGCCAACGGGGCAGATCCTACGAGCAGTACTTC
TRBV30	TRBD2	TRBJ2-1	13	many	CAWRTGGSSEQFF	TGTGCCTGGAGAACCGGCGGGAGCAGTGAGCAGTTCTTC
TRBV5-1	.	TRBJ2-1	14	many	CASNSKGRGHEQFF	TGCGCCAGCAACTCGAAGGGCAGGGGTCACGAGCAGTTCTTC
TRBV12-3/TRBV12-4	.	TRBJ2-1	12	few	CASRSPRGEQFF	TGTGCCAGCAGGTCCCCCCGGGGTGAGCAGTTCTTC
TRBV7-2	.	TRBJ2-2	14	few	CASSLDGSGGELFF	TGTGCCAGCAGCTTAGACGGGAGCGGCGGGGAGCTGTTTTTT
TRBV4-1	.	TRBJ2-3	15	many	CASSQGASRTDTQYF	TGCGCCAGCAGCCAAGGTGCAAGCAGGACAGATACGCAGTATTTT
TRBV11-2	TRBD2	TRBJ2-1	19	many	CASSSPLGLAGGQYNEQFF	TGTGCCAGCAGCTCCCCCCTCGGACTAGCGGGAGGTCAATACAATGAGCAGTTCTTC
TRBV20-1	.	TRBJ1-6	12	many	CSAREQPQGEHF	TGCAGTGCTAGAGAACAGCCACAGGGAGAGCACTTT
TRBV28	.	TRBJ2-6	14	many	CASSSRAGANVLTF	TGTGCCAGCAGTTCCAGGGCTGGGGCCAACGTCCTGACTTTC
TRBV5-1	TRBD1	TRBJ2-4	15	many	CASSQLTGGGNIQYF	TGCGCCAGCAGCCAACTGACAGGGGGGGGAAACATTCAGTACTTC
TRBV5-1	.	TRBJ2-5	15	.	CASSWVADAQETQYF	TGCGCCAGCAGCTGGGTAGCGGACGCTCAAGAGACCCAGTACTTC
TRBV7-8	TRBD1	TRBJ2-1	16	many	CASSSAGTGSYNEQFF	TGTGCCAGCAGTTCTGCCGGGACAGGGTCTTACAATGAGCAGTTCTTC
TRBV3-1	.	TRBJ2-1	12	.	CASSWALGEQFF	TGTGCCAGCAGTTGGGCTTTGGGTGAGCAGTTCTTC
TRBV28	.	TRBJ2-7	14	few	CASTRSTKNYEQYF	TGTGCCAGCACGAGGTCCACCAAAAACTACGAGCAGTACTTC
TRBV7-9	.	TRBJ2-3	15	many	CASSSLPGPTDTQYF	TGTGCCAGCAGCTCGCTACCGGGACCAACAGATACGCAGTATTTT
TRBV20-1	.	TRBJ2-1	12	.	CSARDPTTEQFF	TGCAGTGCTAGAGATCCGACAACTGAGCAGTTCTTC
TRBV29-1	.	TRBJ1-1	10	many	CSVKNTEAFF	TGCAGCGTTAAGAACACTGAAGCTTTCTTT
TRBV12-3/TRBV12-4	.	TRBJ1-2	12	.	CASTLQGAGYTF	TGTGCCAGCACCTTGCAGGGTGCTGGCTACACCTTC
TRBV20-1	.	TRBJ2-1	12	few	CSAASSADEQFF	TGCAGTGCTGCGAGTAGCGCGGATGAGCAGTTCTTC
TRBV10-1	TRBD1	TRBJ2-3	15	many	CASSPGTGMGDTQYF	TGCGCCAGCAGCCCCGGGACAGGGATGGGAGATACGCAGTATTTT
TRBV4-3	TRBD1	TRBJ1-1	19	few	CASSQDRDRVFNKNTEAFF	TGCGCCAGCAGCCAAGATAGGGACAGGGTCTTCAACAAAAACACTGAAGCTTTCTTT
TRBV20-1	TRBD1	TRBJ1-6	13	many	CSARTGGNSPLHF	TGCAGTGCACGGACAGGGGGAAATTCACCCCTCCACTTT
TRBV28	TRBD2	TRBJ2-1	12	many	CASSFGGAGVFF	TGTGCCAGCAGCTTCGGCGGAGCGGGAGTGTTCTTC
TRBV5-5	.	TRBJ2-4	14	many	CASSLEGRENIQYF	TGTGCCAGCAGCTTGGAGGGACGAGAAAACATTCAGTACTTC
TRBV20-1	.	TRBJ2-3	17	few	CSASAGRRDLHTDTQYF	TGCAGTGCTAGCGCAGGAAGGCGGGACCTACACACAGATACGCAGTATTTT
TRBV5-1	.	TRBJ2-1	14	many	CASSPGTRHNEQFF	TGCGCCAGCAGCCCGGGCACACGTCACAATGAGCAGTTCTTC
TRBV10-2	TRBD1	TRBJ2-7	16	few	CASSEYGGQGVYEQYF	TGCGCCAGCAGTGAGTATGGCGGACAGGGGGTCTACGAGCAGTACTTC
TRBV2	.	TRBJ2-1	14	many	CASSLADSYNEQFF	TGTGCCAGCAGTTTAGCGGACTCCTACAATGAGCAGTTCTTC
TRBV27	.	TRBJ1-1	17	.	CASSPATLIVGNAEAFF	TGTGCCAGCAGTCCGGCGACACTTATCGTCGGGAACGCTGAAGCTTTCTTT